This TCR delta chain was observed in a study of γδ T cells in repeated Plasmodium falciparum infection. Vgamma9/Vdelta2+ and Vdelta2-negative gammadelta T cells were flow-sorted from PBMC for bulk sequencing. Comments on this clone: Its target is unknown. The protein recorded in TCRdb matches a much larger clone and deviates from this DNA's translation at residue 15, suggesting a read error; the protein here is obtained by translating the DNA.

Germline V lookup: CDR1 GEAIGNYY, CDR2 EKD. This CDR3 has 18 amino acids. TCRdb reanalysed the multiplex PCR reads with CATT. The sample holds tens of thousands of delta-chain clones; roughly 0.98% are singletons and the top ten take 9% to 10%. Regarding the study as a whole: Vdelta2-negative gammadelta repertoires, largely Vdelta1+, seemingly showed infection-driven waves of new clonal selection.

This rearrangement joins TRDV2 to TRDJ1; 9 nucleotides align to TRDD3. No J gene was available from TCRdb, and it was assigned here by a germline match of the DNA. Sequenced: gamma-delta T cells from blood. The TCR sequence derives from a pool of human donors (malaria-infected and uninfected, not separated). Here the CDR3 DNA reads TGTGCCTGTGACAGAGTACTGGGGGACCCCACTTACACCGATAGACTCATCTTT. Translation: CACDRVLGDPTYTDRLIF.